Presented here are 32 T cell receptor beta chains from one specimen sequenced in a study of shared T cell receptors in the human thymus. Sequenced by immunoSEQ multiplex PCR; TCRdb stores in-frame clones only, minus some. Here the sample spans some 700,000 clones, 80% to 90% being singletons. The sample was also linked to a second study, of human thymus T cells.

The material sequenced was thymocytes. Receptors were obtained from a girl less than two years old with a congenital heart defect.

The CDR3 protein is CASSLRGDRYTGELFF. The CDR3 bases are TGTGCCAGCAGCCTACGAGGGGACAGATACACCGGGGAGCTGTTTTTT. The chain couples TRBV7-9 to TRBJ2-2, with 7 bases identical to TRBD1. V dropped 5 bases and J dropped 3; count of bases not matched to a gene: 9. The CDR3 extends over 16 amino acids. Germline lookup yields CDR1 SEHNR and CDR2 FQNEAQ (reference sequence).

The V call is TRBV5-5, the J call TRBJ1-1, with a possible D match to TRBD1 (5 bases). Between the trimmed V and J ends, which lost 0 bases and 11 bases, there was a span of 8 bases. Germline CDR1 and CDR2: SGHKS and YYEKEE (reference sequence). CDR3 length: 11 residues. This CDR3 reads CASSLGQGAFF. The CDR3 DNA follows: TGTGCCAGCAGCTTGGGCCAGGGTGCTTTCTTT.

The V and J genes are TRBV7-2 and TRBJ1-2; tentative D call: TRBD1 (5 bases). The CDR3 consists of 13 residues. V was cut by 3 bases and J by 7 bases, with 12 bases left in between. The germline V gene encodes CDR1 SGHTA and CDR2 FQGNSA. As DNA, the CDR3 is TGTGCCAGCAGCTTCCAGCAGGGTAGTGGCTACACCTTC. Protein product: CASSFQQGSGYTF.

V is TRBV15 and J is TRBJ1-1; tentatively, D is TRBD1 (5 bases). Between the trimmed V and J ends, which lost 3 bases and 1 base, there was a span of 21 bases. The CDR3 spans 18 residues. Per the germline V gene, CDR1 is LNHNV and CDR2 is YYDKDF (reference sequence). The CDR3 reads CATSSDGRGAEGNTEAFF. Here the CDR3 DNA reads TGTGCCACCAGCAGTGACGGAAGGGGCGCGGAGGGGAACACTGAAGCTTTCTTT.

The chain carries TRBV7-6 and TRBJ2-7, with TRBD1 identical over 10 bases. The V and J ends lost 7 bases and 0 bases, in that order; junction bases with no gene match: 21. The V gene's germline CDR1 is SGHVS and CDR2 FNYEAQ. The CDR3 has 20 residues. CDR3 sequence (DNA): TGTGCCAGCACTCCCCGGCTGGACCGGGACAGGGGATTCCCCTCCTACGAGCAGTACTTC. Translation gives CASTPRLDRDRGFPSYEQYF.

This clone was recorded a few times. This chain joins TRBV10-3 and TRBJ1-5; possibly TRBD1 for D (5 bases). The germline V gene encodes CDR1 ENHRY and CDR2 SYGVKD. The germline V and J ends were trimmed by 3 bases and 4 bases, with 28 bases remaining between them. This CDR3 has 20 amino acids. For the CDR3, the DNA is TGTGCCATCAGTGATCGGCCCGGGACTCTATCTAGGGCACCTAATCAGCCCCAGCATTTT. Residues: CAISDRPGTLSRAPNQPQHF.

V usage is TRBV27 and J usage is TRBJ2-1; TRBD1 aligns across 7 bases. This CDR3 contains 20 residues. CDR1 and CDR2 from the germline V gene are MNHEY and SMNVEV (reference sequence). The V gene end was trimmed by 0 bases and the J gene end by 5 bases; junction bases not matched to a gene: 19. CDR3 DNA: TGTGCCAGCAGTTTATCATACAGGGGAAGGGTCCCTGTTTCTGACAATGAGCAGTTCTTC. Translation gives CASSLSYRGRVPVSDNEQFF.

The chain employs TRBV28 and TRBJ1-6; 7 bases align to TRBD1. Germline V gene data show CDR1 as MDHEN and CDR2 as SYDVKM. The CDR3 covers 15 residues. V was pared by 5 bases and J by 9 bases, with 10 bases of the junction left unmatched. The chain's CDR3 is CASSPRTGEGSPLHF. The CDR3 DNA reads TGTGCCAGCAGTCCCCGCACAGGGGAAGGTTCACCCCTCCACTTT.

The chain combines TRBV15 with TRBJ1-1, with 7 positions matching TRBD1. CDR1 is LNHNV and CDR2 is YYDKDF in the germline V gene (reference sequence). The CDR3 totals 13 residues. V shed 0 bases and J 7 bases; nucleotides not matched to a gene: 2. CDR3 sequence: CATSRDRDSEAFF. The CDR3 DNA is TGTGCCACCAGCAGAGATCGGGACAGTGAAGCTTTCTTT.

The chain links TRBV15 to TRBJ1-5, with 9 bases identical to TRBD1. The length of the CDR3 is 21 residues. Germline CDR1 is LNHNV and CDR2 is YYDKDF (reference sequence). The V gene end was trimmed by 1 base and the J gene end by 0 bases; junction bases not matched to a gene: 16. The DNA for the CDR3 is TGTGCCACCAGCAGAGGCAAACGCGGGACAGGGAGGGTCTATAGCAATCAGCCCCAGCATTTT. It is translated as CATSRGKRGTGRVYSNQPQHF. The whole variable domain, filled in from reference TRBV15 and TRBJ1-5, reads DAMVIQNPRYQVTQFGKPVTLSCSQTLNHNVMYWYQQKSSQAPKLLFHYYDKDFNNEADTPDNFQSRRPNTSFCFLDIRSPGLGDTAMYLCATSRGKRGTGRVYSNQPQHFGDGTRLSIL.

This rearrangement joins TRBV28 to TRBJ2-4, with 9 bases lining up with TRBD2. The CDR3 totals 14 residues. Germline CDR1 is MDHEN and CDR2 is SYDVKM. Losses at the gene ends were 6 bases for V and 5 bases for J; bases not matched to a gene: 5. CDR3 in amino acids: CASRTAGGENIQYF. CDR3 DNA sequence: TGTGCCAGCAGAACCGCGGGGGGGGAAAACATTCAGTACTTC.

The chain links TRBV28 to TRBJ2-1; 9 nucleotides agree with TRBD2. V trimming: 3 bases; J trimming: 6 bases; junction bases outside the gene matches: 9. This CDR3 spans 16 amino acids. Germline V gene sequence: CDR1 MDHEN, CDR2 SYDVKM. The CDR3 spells CASSLVSAGGVNEQFF. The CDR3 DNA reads TGTGCCAGCAGTTTGGTCTCGGCGGGGGGGGTCAATGAGCAGTTCTTC. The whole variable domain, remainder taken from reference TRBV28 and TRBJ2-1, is DVKVTQSSRYLVKRTGEKVFLECVQDMDHENMFWYRQDPGLGLRLIYFSYDVKMKEKGDIPEGYSVSREKKERFSLILESASTNQTSMYLCASSLVSAGGVNEQFFGPGTRLTVL.

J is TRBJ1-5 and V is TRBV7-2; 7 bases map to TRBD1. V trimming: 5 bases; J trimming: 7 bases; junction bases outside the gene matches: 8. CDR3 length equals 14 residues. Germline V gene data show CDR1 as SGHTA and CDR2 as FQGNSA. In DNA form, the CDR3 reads TGTGCCAGCAGCCCCGGGAAGGGGGCACAGCCCCAGCATTTT. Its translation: CASSPGKGAQPQHF.

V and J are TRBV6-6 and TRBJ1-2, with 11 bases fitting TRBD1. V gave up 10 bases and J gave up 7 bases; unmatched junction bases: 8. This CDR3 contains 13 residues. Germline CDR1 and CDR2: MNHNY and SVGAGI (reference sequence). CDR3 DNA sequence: TGTGCCATCCCTGGACAGGGGGCGTCTGGCTACACCTTC. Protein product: CAIPGQGASGYTF.

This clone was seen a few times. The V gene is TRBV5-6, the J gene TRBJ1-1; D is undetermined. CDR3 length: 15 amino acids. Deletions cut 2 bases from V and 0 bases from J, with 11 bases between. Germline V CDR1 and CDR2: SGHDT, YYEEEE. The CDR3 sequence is CASSFEAKLNTEAFF. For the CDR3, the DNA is TGTGCCAGCAGCTTTGAGGCGAAACTGAACACTGAAGCTTTCTTT.

CDR3 DNA sequence: TGTGCCAGTAGTACCCGCCAAGCTGTTCCCCAAGAGACCCAGTACTTC. This sequence encodes CASSTRQAVPQETQYF. V gene TRBV19 combines with J gene TRBJ2-5; D is ambiguous. Germline V CDR1 and CDR2: LNHDA, SQIVND (reference sequence). This CDR3 contains 16 residues. V was shortened by 4 bases and J by 1 base, with 16 bases between the two germline ends.

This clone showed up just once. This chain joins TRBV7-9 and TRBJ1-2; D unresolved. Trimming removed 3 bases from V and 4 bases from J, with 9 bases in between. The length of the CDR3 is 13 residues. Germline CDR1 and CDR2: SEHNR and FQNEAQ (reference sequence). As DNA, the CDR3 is TGTGCCAGCAGCTTCGTAGAGGCCTATGGCTACACCTTC. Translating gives CASSFVEAYGYTF.

For the CDR3, the DNA is TGCGCCAGCAGCCGAAGGACAGTGAACACCGGGGAGCTGTTTTTT. Residues: CASSRRTVNTGELFF. The chain recombines TRBV4-1 with TRBJ2-2, with D tentatively TRBD1 (6 bases). CDR1 and CDR2 from the germline V gene are MGHRA and YSYEKL. Trimming stripped 4 bases from V and 1 base from J, with 10 bases between. The CDR3 covers 15 residues.

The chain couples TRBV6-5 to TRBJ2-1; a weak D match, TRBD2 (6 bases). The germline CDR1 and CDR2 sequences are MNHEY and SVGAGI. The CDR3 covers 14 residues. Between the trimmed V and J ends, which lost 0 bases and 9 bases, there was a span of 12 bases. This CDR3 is CASSYSIGGTEQFF. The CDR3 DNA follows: TGTGCCAGCAGTTACTCGATCGGCGGGACTGAGCAGTTCTTC.

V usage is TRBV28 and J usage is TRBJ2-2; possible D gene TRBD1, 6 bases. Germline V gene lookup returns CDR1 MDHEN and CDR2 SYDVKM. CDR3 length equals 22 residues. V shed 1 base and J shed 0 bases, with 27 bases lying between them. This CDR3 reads CASSLLRQVWGHNGANTGELFF. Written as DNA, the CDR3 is TGTGCCAGCAGTTTATTGAGGCAAGTTTGGGGGCATAACGGCGCGAACACCGGGGAGCTGTTTTTT.

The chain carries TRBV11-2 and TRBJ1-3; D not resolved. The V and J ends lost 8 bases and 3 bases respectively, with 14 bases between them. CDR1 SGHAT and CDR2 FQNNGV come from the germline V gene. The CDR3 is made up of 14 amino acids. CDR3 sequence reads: CASLYGLGGNTIYF. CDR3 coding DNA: TGTGCCAGCCTATATGGGCTCGGTGGAAACACCATATATTTT.

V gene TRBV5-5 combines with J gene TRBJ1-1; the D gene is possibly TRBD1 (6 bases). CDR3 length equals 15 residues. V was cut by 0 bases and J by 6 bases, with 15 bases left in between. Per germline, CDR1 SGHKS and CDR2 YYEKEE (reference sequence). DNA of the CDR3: TGTGCCAGCAGCTTGGCGCCGGGGAGGGGGGCTGAAGCTTTCTTT. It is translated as CASSLAPGRGAEAFF.

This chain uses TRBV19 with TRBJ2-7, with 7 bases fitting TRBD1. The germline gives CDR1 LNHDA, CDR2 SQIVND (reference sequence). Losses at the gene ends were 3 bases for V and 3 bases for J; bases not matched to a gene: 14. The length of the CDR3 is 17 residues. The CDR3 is CASSMRQGLRGLYEQYF. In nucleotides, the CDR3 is TGTGCCAGTAGTATGCGACAGGGTTTGAGGGGCCTCTACGAGCAGTACTTC.

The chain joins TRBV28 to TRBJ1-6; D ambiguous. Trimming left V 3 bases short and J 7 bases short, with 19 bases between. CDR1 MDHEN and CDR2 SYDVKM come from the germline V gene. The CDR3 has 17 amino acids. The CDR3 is CASSLGSEFLYNSPLHF. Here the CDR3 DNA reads TGTGCCAGCAGTTTGGGTTCGGAGTTCTTATACAATTCACCCCTCCACTTT. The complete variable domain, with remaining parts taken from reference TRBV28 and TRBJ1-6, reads DVKVTQSSRYLVKRTGEKVFLECVQDMDHENMFWYRQDPGLGLRLIYFSYDVKMKEKGDIPEGYSVSREKKERFSLILESASTNQTSMYLCASSLGSEFLYNSPLHFGNGTRLTVT.

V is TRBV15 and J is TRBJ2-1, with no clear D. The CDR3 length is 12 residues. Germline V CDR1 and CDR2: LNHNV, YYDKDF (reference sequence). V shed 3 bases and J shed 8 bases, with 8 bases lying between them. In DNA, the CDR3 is TGTGCCACCAGCAGTTTTACGGATGAGCAGTTCTTC. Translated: CATSSFTDEQFF.

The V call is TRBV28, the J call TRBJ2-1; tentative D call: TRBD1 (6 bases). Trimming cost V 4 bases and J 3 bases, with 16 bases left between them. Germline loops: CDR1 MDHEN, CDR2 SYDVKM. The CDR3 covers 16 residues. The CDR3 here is CASSYPQTGRYNEQFF. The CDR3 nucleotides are TGTGCCAGCAGTTACCCCCAGACAGGTCGCTACAATGAGCAGTTCTTC.

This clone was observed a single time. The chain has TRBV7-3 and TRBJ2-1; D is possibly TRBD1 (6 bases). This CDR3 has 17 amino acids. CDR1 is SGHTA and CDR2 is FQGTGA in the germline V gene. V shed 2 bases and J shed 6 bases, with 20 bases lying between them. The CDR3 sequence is CASSLAPRPGVGNEQFF. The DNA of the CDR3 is TGTGCCAGCAGCTTAGCCCCTCGGCCAGGGGTGGGCAATGAGCAGTTCTTC.

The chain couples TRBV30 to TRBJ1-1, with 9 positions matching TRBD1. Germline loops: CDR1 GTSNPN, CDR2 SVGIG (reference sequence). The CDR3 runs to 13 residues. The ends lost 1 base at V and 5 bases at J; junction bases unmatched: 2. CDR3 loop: CAWSAGTGTEAFF. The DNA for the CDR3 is TGTGCCTGGAGTGCCGGGACAGGGACTGAAGCTTTCTTT. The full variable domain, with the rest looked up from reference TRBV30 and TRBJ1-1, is SQTIHQWPATLVQPVGSPLSLECTVEGTSNPNLYWYRQAAGRGLQLLFYSVGIGQISSEVPQNLSASRPQDRQFILSSKKLLLSDSGFYLCAWSAGTGTEAFFGQGTRLTVV.

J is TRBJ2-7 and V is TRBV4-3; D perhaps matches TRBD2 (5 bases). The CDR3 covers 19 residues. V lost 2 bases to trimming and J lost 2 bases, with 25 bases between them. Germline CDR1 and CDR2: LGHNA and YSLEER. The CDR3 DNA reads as TGCGCCAGCAGCCAATCGGGTGAGGAGGTCTCACCTCTTACCTACGAGCAGTACTTC. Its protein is CASSQSGEEVSPLTYEQYF.

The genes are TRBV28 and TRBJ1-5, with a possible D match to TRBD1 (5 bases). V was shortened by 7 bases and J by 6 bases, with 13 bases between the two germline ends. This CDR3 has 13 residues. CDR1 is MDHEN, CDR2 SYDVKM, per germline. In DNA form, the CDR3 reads TGTGCCAGCAAGGAGGAGGGGTGTCAGCCCCAGCATTTT. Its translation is CASKEEGCQPQHF.

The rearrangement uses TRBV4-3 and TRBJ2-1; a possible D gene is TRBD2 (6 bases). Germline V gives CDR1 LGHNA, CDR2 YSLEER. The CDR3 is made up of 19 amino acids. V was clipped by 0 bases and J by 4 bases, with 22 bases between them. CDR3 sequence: CASSQDEAETRGPYNEQFF. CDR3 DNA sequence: TGCGCCAGCAGCCAAGATGAGGCGGAAACGCGGGGCCCTTACAATGAGCAGTTCTTC.

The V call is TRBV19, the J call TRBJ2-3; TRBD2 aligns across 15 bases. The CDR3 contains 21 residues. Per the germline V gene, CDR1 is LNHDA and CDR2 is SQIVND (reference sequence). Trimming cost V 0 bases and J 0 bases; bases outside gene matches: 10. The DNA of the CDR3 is TGTGCCAGTAGTATAGAGGGGACTAGCGGGGGGCCGCCAGAGAGCACAGATACGCAGTATTTT. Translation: CASSIEGTSGGPPESTDTQYF.